This section outlines one TCR beta chain sequence together with its context. The data stem from a study of blood T cell repertoires in COVID-19. Study summary: Samples taken during acute and convalescent COVID-19 were collected in the United States, Italy and Spain.

Unmatched junction bases numbered 2, after V lost 5 bases and J lost 4 bases. Germline V CDR1 and CDR2: SNHLY, FYNNEI. The CDR3 loop spans 14 amino acids. Measured with immunoSEQ multiplex PCR; TCRdb has only the in-frame clones, and not every one. The repertoire includes 150,000 to 200,000 clones, around four fifths of them detected once, and 6.5% to 8.5% sits in the top ten. This clonotype was obtained from a woman in her seventies with COVID-19, enrolled during active disease. The sequenced material came from peripheral blood. The chain has TRBV2 and TRBJ2-3, with TRBD1 identical over 11 bases. CDR3 region: CASSRGQGADTQYF. CDR3 DNA sequence: TGTGCCAGCAGTCGGGGACAGGGGGCAGATACGCAGTATTTT.